These 24 T cell receptor beta chains share one sample of origin, sequenced in a study of PD-L1 blockade in urothelial cancer. Time point indicated: pretreatment peripheral blood. TCRdb keeps only in-frame clones here, not all; method: immunoSEQ multiplex PCR. The sample contains 55,000 to 80,000 clones, about 86% of which appear only once. This specimen consisted of PBMCs, obtained around atezolizumab (anti-PD-L1) treatment. These receptors all come from a man between 65 and 79 years old with urothelial cancer.

V gene TRBV6-5 combines with J gene TRBJ2-1; 10 nucleotides agree with TRBD2. Trimming took 8 bases from V and 6 from J; bases not matched to a gene: 10. The germline gives CDR1 MNHEY, CDR2 SVGAGI. The CDR3 runs to 15 residues. CDR3 sequence reads: CASSRAGGPGNEQFF. DNA of the CDR3: TGTGCCAGCTCACGAGCGGGAGGGCCTGGCAATGAGCAGTTCTTC.

This chain joins TRBV9 and TRBJ2-2; the match to TRBD2 covers 12 bases. The length of the CDR3 is 17 residues. The germline V gene encodes CDR1 SGDLS and CDR2 YYNGEE. V lost 0 bases to trimming and J lost 6 bases; unmatched junction nucleotides: 6. CDR3 region: CASSVAASGGVAGELFF. The CDR3 DNA reads TGTGCCAGCAGCGTAGCTGCTAGCGGGGGGGTGGCCGGGGAGCTGTTTTTT.

This clone was recorded only once. The CDR3 loop is CASSISAGRYNEQFF. CDR3 sequence (DNA): TGTGCCAGTAGTATTTCGGCGGGACGCTACAATGAGCAGTTCTTC. The rearrangement joins TRBV19 to TRBJ2-1; D perhaps matches TRBD2 (6 bases). V was clipped by 3 bases and J by 3 bases, with 12 bases between them. In germline, CDR1 is LNHDA, CDR2 SQIVND (reference sequence). The CDR3 is 15 residues long.

V gene TRBV6-5 combines with J gene TRBJ1-1; 7 nucleotides align to TRBD1. This CDR3 comprises 14 residues. After removal of 5 bases from V and 4 bases from J, the junction contained 7 bases not matched to a gene. CDR1 is MNHEY, CDR2 SVGAGI, per germline. Written as DNA, the CDR3 is TGTGCCAGCAGTGAGACAGGGTACAGCACTGAAGCTTTCTTT. Translation: CASSETGYSTEAFF.

The chain has TRBV7-2 and TRBJ1-2; D is possibly TRBD1 (5 bases). CDR3 length equals 13 residues. The germline CDR1 and CDR2 sequences are SGHTA and FQGNSA. The V gene lost 4 bases and the J gene lost 8 bases, with 14 bases spanning the gap. The CDR3 loop reads CASSSTDTGGYTF. The CDR3 DNA reads as TGTGCCAGCAGCTCGACAGACACAGGAGGCTACACCTTC.

There are a few counts of this clone. V gene TRBV28 combines with J gene TRBJ2-7; D is undetermined. Trimming pared 2 bases from V and 0 bases from J, leaving 17 bases between. This CDR3 comprises 17 residues. CDR1 MDHEN and CDR2 SYDVKM come from the germline V gene. The CDR3 spells CASSLDTSLDNSYEQYF. The CDR3 nucleotides are TGTGCCAGCAGTTTAGATACGTCGCTCGACAACTCCTACGAGCAGTACTTC.

This chain links TRBV10-3 with TRBJ1-1; no reliable D call. The CDR3 extends over 16 amino acids. V was pared by 3 bases and J by 0 bases, with 14 bases between. CDR1 and CDR2 from the germline V gene are ENHRY and SYGVKD. The DNA for the CDR3 is TGTGCCATCAGTGAAGCCTCACGAGGAATGAACACTGAAGCTTTCTTT. The encoded protein is CAISEASRGMNTEAFF.

The chain couples TRBV5-4 to TRBJ2-2; TRBD1 matches 8 bases. The CDR3 is made up of 13 amino acids. Germline V CDR1 and CDR2: SGHNT, YYREEE (reference sequence). Trimming removed 6 bases from V and 6 bases from J; junction bases left unmatched: 4. The CDR3 nucleotides are TGTGCCAGCACGACAGGGGCGGCCGGGGAGCTGTTTTTT. Translating gives CASTTGAAGELFF.

The CDR3: CASSFRLNEQYF. In DNA, the CDR3 is TGTGCCAGCAGCTTTCGTCTTAACGAGCAGTACTTC. The V gene is TRBV5-8, the J gene TRBJ2-7, with unresolved D. Trimming stripped 2 bases from V and 5 bases from J, with 8 bases between. CDR1 SGHTS and CDR2 YDEGEE come from the germline V gene. The CDR3 totals 12 residues.

This clone showed up just once. The J gene is TRBJ2-7, the V gene TRBV28; D call uncertain. The V gene lost 5 bases and the J gene lost 3 bases, with 20 bases spanning the gap. The CDR3 extends over 16 amino acids. Germline V gene lookup returns CDR1 MDHEN and CDR2 SYDVKM. CDR3 in amino acids: CASSPTPLSRVYEQYF. The CDR3 bases are TGTGCCAGCAGTCCTACACCCCTATCTAGAGTCTACGAGCAGTACTTC.

This clone is a singleton in its sample. V and J are TRBV2 and TRBJ2-1, with TRBD2 matching over 7 bases. The CDR3 loop spans 11 amino acids. From germline, CDR1 is SNHLY and CDR2 FYNNEI. Trimming cost V 6 bases and J 15 bases; bases outside gene matches: 8. CDR3 residues: CASSRAGSGFF. As DNA, the CDR3 is TGTGCCAGCAGCCGAGCGGGATCGGGGTTCTTC.

The V gene is TRBV5-4, the J gene TRBJ2-5, with 11 bases fitting TRBD2. This CDR3 is 17 amino acids long. CDR1 and CDR2 (germline): SGHNT, YYREEE (reference sequence). The V segment lost 4 bases and the J segment 0 bases; nucleotides outside the gene matches: 8. CDR3 sequence: CASSPPGTSGDQETQYF. CDR3 nucleotide sequence: TGTGCCAGCAGCCCCCCGGGGACTAGCGGAGACCAAGAGACCCAGTACTTC.

This chain uses TRBV5-5 with TRBJ2-3; possible D gene TRBD2, 5 bases. Trimming took 0 bases from V and 1 from J, leaving 6 bases between them. This CDR3 spans 14 amino acids. The V gene's germline CDR1 is SGHKS and CDR2 YYEKEE (reference sequence). The CDR3 DNA is TGTGCCAGCAGCTTGGAGAGGGGCACAGATACGCAGTATTTT. Residues: CASSLERGTDTQYF.

This chain connects TRBV5-4 to TRBJ2-1; D is possibly TRBD2 (6 bases). Germline assignment: CDR1 SGHNT and CDR2 YYREEE (reference sequence). The CDR3 is 15 amino acids. V lost 0 bases and J 5 bases, leaving 12 bases between the germline ends. The CDR3 coding sequence is TGTGCCAGCAGCTTGGACACCGGGAGCAACAATGAGCAGTTCTTC. Amino acid sequence: CASSLDTGSNNEQFF.

The chain combines TRBV5-1 with TRBJ2-5, with D unresolved. The ends were cut back, 5 bases at V and 4 bases at J, with 9 bases in the middle. This CDR3 spans 12 amino acids. CDR1 SGHRS and CDR2 YFSETQ come from the germline V gene. The DNA for the CDR3 is TGCGCCAGCAGAGTAGAAACAGAGACCCAGTACTTC. Residues: CASRVETETQYF.

CDR3 nucleotide sequence: TGTGCCAGCTCATTTACTGCCCAAGAGACCCAGTACTTC. Translation gives CASSFTAQETQYF. The chain recombines TRBV18 with TRBJ2-5; D unclear. CDR1 is KGHSH and CDR2 is LQKENI in the germline V gene. Deletions cut 5 bases from V and 1 base from J, with 8 bases between. The CDR3 is 13 amino acids. The full variable domain, its missing parts supplied by reference TRBV18 and TRBJ2-5, is NAGVMQNPRHLVRRRGQEARLRCSPMKGHSHVYWYRQLPEEGLKFMVYLQKENIIDESGMPKERFSAEFPKEGPSILRIQQVVRGDSAAYFCASSFTAQETQYFGPGTRLLVL.

The V call is TRBV30, the J call TRBJ2-3; 13 bases agree with TRBD2. Germline trimming cut 4 bases from V and 0 bases from J; bases unmatched to any gene: 4. CDR1 GTSNPN and CDR2 SVGIG come from the germline V gene (reference sequence). The CDR3 runs to 16 residues. Here the CDR3 reads CAWNPGLAGSTDTQYF. In DNA form, the CDR3 reads TGTGCCTGGAATCCGGGACTAGCGGGGAGCACAGATACGCAGTATTTT.

The rearrangement links TRBV9 to TRBJ2-1, with 11 bases fitting TRBD1. CDR1 is SGDLS and CDR2 is YYNGEE in the germline V gene. V shed 6 bases, J shed 6 bases, and the junction held 8 bases outside the gene matches. The CDR3 runs to 15 residues. Here the CDR3 DNA reads TGTGCCAGCACCGAGTCCGGGACAGGGGGCAATGAGCAGTTCTTC. Residues: CASTESGTGGNEQFF.

The chain has TRBV19 and TRBJ1-5, with D unresolved. Germline V gene data show CDR1 as LNHDA and CDR2 as SQIVND (reference sequence). V was pared by 3 bases and J by 5 bases, with 8 bases between. This CDR3 spans 13 amino acids. The CDR3, as DNA: TGTGCCAGTAGTATCCAGGTGGATCAGCCCCAGCATTTT. Amino acid sequence: CASSIQVDQPQHF.

The rearrangement uses TRBV5-6 and TRBJ2-2; D gene unclear. Per the germline V gene, CDR1 is SGHDT and CDR2 is YYEEEE. The germline V and J ends were trimmed by 4 bases and 6 bases, with 13 bases remaining between them. The CDR3 has 14 residues. The CDR3 DNA follows: TGTGCCAGCAGCCCCGATGGCGGTTCCGGGGAGCTGTTTTTT. This translates into CASSPDGGSGELFF.

The chain combines TRBV2 with TRBJ2-7; 7 nucleotides match TRBD2. Unmatched junction bases numbered 7, after V lost 8 bases and J lost 0 bases. In germline, CDR1 is SNHLY, CDR2 FYNNEI. The CDR3 loop spans 14 amino acids. This CDR3 reads CASRASGNSYEQYF. CDR3 sequence (DNA): TGTGCCAGCCGGGCAAGCGGGAACTCCTACGAGCAGTACTTC.

V gene TRBV5-1 combines with J gene TRBJ2-7; 10 bases fit TRBD2. In germline, CDR1 is SGHRS, CDR2 YFSETQ. This CDR3 is built from 14 residues. Trimming took 9 bases from V and 4 from J; bases not matched to a gene: 10. In DNA form, the CDR3 reads TGCGCCACCAAGGAAGCGGGGGGGCCATACGAGCAGTACTTC. Encoded protein: CATKEAGGPYEQYF.

The chain is built from TRBV4-1 and TRBJ2-2; no definite D call. This CDR3 has 14 residues. Germline V gene sequence: CDR1 MGHRA, CDR2 YSYEKL. V dropped 1 base and J dropped 4 bases, with 7 bases sitting between them. CDR3 coding DNA: TGCGCCAGCAGCCAAGGCCGAGCCACCGGGGAGCTGTTTTTT. This encodes CASSQGRATGELFF.

The chain recombines TRBV5-6 with TRBJ2-2; 9 nucleotides line up with TRBD1. There are 17 residues in the CDR3. J lost 4 bases, V lost 4 bases, and 11 bases had no gene match. Germline V gives CDR1 SGHDT, CDR2 YYEEEE. CDR3 in amino acids: CASSRRAGTGITGELFF. CDR3 sequence (DNA): TGTGCCAGCAGCAGGCGCGCCGGGACAGGGATCACCGGGGAGCTGTTTTTT.